This entry concerns a single T cell receptor (beta chain). No antigen is known for it. One base away there is no much larger clone; base qualities are not given. This sample was included in a study of T cell changes during pregnancy in multiple sclerosis (dated by TCRdb to about 2019). For the wider study: The study examined how the T cell repertoire changed over the course of pregnancy in women with multiple sclerosis.

Library generation was performed with the immunoSEQ multiplex PCR assay. TCRdb re-hosts the immuneACCESS table, in-frame sequences only. Its copies lack some clones; in the studies checked, an unresolved V gene accounts for under half of them, and the cause for the rest is not known. In this sample the table shows over 55,000 clones, over 80% of which occur a single time. Of the sample, just over 3% falls within the top ten clones. The germline V gene (reference sequence) supplies CDR1 SEHNR and CDR2 FQNEAQ. From the cysteine up to the phenylalanine, the CDR3 has a length of 16 residues. Left in the record is the CDR3 DNA by itself, 48 bases read in frame from the first base. V is shortened by 5 bases, J by 7 bases, and the region joining them spans 20 bases.

This TCR derives from a female donor in good health, enrolled as a control in a pregnancy study. Sample: CD8+ T cells from peripheral blood mononuclear cells, taken in the third trimester of pregnancy. The rearranged chain carries TRBV7-9 and TRBJ1-4; the D gene is possibly TRBD1, with 5 bases matching. CDR3 sequence: CASSHSRQAGREKLFF. The sequenced DNA is TGTGCCAGCAGCCATAGTCGTCAGGCGGGGCGTGAAAAACTGTTTTTT.